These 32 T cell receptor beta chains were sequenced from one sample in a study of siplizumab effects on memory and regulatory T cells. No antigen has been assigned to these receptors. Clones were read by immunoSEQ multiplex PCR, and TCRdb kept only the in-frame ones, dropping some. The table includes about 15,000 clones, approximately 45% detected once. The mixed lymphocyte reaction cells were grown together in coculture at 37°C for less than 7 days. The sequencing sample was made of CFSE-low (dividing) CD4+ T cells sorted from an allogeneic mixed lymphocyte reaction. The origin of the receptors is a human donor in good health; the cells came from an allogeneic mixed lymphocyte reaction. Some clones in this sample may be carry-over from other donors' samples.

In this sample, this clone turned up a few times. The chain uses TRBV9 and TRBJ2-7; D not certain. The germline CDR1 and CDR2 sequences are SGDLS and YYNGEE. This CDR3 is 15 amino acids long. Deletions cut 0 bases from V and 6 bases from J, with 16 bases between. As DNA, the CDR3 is TGTGCCAGCAGCGTAGAAGAATATTGGTCGGGCGAGCAGTACTTC. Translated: CASSVEEYWSGEQYF.

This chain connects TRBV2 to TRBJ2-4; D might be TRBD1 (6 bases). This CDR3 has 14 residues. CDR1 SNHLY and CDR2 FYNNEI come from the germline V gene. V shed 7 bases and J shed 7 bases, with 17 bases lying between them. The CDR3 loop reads CASKKGELGNIQYF. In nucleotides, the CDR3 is TGTGCCAGCAAAAAGGGGGAGCTGGGGAACATTCAGTACTTC.

The CDR3 DNA reads TGTGCCAGCAGGGCAGCGGGAGGGCGTGAGACCCAGTACTTC. Its protein product is CASRAAGGRETQYF. The chain carries TRBV11-1 and TRBJ2-5, with TRBD2 identical over 10 bases. There are 14 residues in the CDR3. After removal of 6 bases from V and 5 bases from J, the junction contained 6 bases not matched to a gene. Germline values: CDR1 SGHAT, CDR2 FQDESV (reference sequence). Using reference TRBV11-1 and TRBJ2-5 for the parts outside the CDR3, the full variable domain is EAEVAQSPRYKITEKSQAVAFWCDPISGHATLYWYRQILGQGPELLVQFQDESVVDDSQLPKDRFSAERLKGVDSTLKIQPAELGDSAMYLCASRAAGGRETQYFGPGTRLLVL.

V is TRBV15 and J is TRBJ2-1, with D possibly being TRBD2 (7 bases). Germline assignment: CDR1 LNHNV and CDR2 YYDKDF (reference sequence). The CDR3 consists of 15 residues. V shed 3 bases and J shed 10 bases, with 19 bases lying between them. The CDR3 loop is CATSRYERGTGEQFF. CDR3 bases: TGTGCCACCAGCAGGTACGAGCGGGGCACAGGGGAGCAGTTCTTC.

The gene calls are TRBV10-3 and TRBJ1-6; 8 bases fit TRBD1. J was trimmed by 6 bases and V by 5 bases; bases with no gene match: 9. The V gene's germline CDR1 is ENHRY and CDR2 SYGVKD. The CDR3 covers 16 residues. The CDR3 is CAISSRSRGLNSPLHF. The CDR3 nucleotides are TGTGCCATCAGTTCCCGGAGCAGGGGGCTTAATTCACCCCTCCACTTT.

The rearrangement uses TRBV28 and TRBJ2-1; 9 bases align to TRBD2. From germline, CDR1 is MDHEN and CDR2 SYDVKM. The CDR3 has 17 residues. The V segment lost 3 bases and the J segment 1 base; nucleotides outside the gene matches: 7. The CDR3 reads CASSFQGSGSSYNEQFF. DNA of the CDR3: TGTGCCAGCAGTTTTCAAGGTAGCGGGAGTTCCTACAATGAGCAGTTCTTC.

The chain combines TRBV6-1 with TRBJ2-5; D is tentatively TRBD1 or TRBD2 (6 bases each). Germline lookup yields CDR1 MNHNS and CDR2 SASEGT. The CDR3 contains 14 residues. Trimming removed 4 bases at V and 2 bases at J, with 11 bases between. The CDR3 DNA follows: TGTGCCAGCAGTGCCGGAGGGGGTCAAGAGACCCAGTACTTC. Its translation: CASSAGGGQETQYF.

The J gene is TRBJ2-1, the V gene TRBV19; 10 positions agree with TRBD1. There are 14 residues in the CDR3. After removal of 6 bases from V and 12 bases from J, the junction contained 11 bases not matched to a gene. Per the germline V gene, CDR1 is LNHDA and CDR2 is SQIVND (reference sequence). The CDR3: CASSPGQGMYAQFF. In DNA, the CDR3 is TGTGCCAGTAGCCCGGGACAGGGGATGTATGCGCAGTTCTTC. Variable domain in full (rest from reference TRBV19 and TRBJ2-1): DGGITQSPKYLFRKEGQNVTLSCEQNLNHDAMYWYRQDPGQGLRLIYYSQIVNDFQKGDIAEGYSVSREKKESFPLTVTSAQKNPTAFYLCASSPGQGMYAQFFGPGTRLTVL.

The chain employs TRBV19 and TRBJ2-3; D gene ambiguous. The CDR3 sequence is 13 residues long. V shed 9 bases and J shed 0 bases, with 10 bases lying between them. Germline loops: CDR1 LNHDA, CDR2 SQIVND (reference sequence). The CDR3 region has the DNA TGTGCCAGCCGGCTCTCTAGCACAGATACGCAGTATTTT. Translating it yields CASRLSSTDTQYF.

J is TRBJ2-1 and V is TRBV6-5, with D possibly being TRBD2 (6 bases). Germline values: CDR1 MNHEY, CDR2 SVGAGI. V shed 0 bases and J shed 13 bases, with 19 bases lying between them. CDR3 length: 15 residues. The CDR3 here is CASSYSIGVWREQFF. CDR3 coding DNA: TGTGCCAGCAGTTACTCGATAGGGGTGTGGCGGGAACAGTTCTTC.

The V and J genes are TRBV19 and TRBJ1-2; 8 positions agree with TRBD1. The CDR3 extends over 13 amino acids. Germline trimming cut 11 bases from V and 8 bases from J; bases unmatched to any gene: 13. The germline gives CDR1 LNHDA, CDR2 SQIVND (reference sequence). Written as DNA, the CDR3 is TGTGCCGTTCAACAGACAGGGGCGGGGGGCTACACCTTC. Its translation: CAVQQTGAGGYTF.

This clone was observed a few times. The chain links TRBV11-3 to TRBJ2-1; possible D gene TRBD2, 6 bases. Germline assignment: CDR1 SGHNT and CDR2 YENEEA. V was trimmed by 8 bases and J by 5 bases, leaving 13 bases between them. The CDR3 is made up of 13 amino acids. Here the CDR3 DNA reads TGTGCCAGCGGGACGGGAGCCGACAATGAGCAGTTCTTC. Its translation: CASGTGADNEQFF.

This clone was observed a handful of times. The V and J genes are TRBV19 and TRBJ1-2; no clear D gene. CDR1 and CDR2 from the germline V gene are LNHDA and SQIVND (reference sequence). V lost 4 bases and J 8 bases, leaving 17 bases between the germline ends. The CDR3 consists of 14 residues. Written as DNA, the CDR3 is TGTGCCAGTAGTACAATGGGCAGTTCGAGAGGCTACACCTTC. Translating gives CASSTMGSSRGYTF. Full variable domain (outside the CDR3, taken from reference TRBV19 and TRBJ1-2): DGGITQSPKYLFRKEGQNVTLSCEQNLNHDAMYWYRQDPGQGLRLIYYSQIVNDFQKGDIAEGYSVSREKKESFPLTVTSAQKNPTAFYLCASSTMGSSRGYTFGSGTRLTVV.

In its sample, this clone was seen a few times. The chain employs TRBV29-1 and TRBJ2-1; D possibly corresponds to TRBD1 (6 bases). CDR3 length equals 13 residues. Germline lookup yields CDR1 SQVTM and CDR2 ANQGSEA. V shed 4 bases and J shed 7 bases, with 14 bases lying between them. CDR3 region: CSVGGHRRNEQFF. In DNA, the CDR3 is TGCAGCGTTGGGGGACACCGGAGGAATGAGCAGTTCTTC.

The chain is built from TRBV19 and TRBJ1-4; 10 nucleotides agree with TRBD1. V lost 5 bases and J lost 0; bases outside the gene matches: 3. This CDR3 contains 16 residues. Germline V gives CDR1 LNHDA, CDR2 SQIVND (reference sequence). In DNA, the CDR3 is TGTGCCAGTAGTGCGACAGGGGGCGCAACTAATGAAAAACTGTTTTTT. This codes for CASSATGGATNEKLFF.

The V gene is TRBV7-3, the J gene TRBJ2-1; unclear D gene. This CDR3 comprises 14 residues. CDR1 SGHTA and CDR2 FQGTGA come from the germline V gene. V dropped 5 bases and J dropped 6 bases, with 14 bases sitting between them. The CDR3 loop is CASSPQKGRNEQFF. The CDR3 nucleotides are TGTGCCAGCAGCCCCCAGAAAGGGCGCAATGAGCAGTTCTTC.

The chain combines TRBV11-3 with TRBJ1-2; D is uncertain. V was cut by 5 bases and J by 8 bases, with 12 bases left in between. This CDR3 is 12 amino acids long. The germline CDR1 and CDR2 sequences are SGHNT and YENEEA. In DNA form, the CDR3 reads TGTGCCAGCAGCAAAGAATCGCAGGGCTACACCTTC. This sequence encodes CASSKESQGYTF.

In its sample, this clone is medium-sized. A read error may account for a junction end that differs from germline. The CDR3 DNA sequence: TGTGCCAGCTCACAGACAGAAAAGTGCATCTTC. The encoded protein is CASSQTEKCIF. The chain carries TRBV18 and TRBJ1-2; possible D gene TRBD1, 5 bases. Germline V gene lookup returns CDR1 KGHSH and CDR2 LQKENI. This CDR3 has 11 amino acids.

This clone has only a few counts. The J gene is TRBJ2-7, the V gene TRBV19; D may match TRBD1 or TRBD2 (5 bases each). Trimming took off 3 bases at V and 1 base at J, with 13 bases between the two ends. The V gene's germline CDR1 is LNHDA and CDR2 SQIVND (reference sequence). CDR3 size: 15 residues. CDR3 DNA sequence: TGTGCCAGTAGTATCTCTGTGGGGGAGTCCTACGAGCAGTACTTC. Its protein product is CASSISVGESYEQYF.

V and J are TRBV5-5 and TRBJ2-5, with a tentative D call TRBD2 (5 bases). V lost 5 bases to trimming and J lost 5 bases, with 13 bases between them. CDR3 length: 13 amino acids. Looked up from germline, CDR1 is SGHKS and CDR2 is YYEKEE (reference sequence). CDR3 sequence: CASSQPPGETQYF. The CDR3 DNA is TGTGCCAGCAGTCAGCCCCCGGGGGAGACCCAGTACTTC.

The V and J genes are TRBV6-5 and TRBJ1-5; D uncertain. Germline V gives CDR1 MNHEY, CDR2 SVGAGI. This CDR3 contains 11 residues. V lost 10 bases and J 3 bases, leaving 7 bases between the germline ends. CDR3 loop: CAIGFNQPQHF. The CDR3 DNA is TGTGCCATAGGTTTCAATCAGCCCCAGCATTTT.

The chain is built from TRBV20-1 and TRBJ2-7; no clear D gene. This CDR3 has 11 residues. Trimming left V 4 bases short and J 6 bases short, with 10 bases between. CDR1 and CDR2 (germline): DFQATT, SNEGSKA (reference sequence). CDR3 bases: TGCAGTGCTATTTCAGAACCCGAGCAGTACTTC. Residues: CSAISEPEQYF.

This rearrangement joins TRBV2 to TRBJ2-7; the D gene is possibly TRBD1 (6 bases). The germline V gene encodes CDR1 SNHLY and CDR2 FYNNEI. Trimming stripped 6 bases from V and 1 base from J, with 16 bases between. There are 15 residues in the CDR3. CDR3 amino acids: CASRSRGGTSYEQYF. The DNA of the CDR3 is TGTGCCAGCAGATCCCGAGGGGGTACTTCCTACGAGCAGTACTTC.

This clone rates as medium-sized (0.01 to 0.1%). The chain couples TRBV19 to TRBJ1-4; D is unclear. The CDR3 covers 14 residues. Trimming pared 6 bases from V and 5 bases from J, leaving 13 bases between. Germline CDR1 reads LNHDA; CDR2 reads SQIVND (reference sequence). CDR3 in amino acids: CASRPGIENEKLFF. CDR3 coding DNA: TGTGCCAGTAGGCCGGGAATCGAAAATGAAAAACTGTTTTTT.

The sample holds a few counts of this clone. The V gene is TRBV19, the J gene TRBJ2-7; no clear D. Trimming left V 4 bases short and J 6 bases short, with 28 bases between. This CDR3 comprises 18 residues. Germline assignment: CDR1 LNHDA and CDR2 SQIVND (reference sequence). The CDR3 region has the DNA TGTGCCAGTAGTAAGGTTAAAACGCCGAGACTCCACTTGGGCGAGCAGTACTTC. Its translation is CASSKVKTPRLHLGEQYF.

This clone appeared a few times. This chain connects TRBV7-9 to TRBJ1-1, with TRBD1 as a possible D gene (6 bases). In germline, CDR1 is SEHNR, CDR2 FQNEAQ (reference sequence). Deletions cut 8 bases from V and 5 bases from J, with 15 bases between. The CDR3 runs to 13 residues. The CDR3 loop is CASVKTGITEAFF. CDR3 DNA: TGTGCCAGCGTCAAAACAGGGATAACTGAAGCTTTCTTT.

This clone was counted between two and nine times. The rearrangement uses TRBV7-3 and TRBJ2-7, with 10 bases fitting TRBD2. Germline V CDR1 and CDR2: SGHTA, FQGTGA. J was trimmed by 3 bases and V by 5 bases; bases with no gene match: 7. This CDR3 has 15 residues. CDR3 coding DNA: TGTGCCAGCAGCCCGAGTAGCGGGGGGTTCTACGAGCAGTACTTC. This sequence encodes CASSPSSGGFYEQYF. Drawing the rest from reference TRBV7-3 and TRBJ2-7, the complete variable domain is GAGVSQTPSNKVTEKGKYVELRCDPISGHTALYWYRQSLGQGPEFLIYFQGTGAADDSGLPNDRFFAVRPEGSVSTLKIQRTERGDSAVYLCASSPSSGGFYEQYFGPGTRLTVT.

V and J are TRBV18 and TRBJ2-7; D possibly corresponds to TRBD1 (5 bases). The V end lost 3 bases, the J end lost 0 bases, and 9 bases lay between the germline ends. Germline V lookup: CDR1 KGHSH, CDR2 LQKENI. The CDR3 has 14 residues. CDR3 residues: CASSPLTASYEQYF. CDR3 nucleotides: TGTGCCAGCTCACCCTTGACAGCCTCCTACGAGCAGTACTTC.

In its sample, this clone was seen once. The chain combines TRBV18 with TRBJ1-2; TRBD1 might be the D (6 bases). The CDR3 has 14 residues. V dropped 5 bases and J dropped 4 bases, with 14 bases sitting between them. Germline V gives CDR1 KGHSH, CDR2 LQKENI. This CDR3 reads CASSDTGNLYGYTF. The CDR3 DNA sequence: TGTGCCAGCTCAGACACAGGGAACCTCTATGGCTACACCTTC.

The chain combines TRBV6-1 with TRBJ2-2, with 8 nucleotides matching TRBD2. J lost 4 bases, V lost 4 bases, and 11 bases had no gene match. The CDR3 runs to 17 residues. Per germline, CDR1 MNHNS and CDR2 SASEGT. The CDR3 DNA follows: TGTGCCAGCAGTGTCCTCAGCGGGAGTGTTACCACCGGGGAGCTGTTTTTT. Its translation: CASSVLSGSVTTGELFF.

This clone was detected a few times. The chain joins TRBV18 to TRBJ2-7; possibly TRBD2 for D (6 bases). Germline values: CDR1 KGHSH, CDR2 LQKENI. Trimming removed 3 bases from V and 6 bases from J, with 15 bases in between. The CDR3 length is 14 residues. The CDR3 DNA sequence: TGTGCCAGCTCACCCAGACTAGGGCCAAGCGAGCAGTACTTC. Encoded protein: CASSPRLGPSEQYF.

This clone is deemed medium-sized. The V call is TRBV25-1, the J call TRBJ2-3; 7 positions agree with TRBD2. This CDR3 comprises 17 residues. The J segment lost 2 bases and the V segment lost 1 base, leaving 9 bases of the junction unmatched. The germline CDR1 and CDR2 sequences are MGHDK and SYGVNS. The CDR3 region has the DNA TGTGCCAGCAGTGAATTCGGGAGGTCCCTTTCCACAGATACGCAGTATTTT. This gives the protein CASSEFGRSLSTDTQYF.